The 16 T cell receptor beta chains listed next were all sequenced from one sample in a study of blood T cell repertoires in COVID-19. Sequencing used immunoSEQ multiplex PCR; TCRdb keeps in-frame clones, though not all of them. The sample includes fewer than 200,000 clones, around 67% of them seen just once. The sample consisted of peripheral blood. The receptors derive from a woman over 75 with acute or convalescent COVID-19.

V usage is TRBV5-1 and J usage is TRBJ2-3, with TRBD1 matching over 11 bases. CDR3 size: 15 residues. Germline V lookup: CDR1 SGHRS, CDR2 YFSETQ. Germline trimming cut 7 bases from V and 2 bases from J; bases unmatched to any gene: 6. In nucleotides, the CDR3 is TGCGCCAGCGTCCGGACAGGGGGCCCCACAGATACGCAGTATTTT. It codes for CASVRTGGPTDTQYF.

The V call is TRBV27, the J call TRBJ2-2; tentative D call: TRBD2 (5 bases). V was trimmed by 3 bases and J by 6 bases, leaving 11 bases between them. CDR1 and CDR2 (germline): MNHEY, SMNVEV (reference sequence). There are 14 residues in the CDR3. The CDR3 sequence: CASSLGSEAGELFF. CDR3 nucleotide sequence: TGTGCCAGCAGTTTGGGTAGCGAGGCCGGGGAGCTGTTTTTT.

This chain connects TRBV5-8 to TRBJ2-3, with D unclear. The CDR3 extends over 13 amino acids. Looked up from germline, CDR1 is SGHTS and CDR2 is YDEGEE. Trimming took off 4 bases at V and 6 bases at J, with 12 bases between the two ends. The CDR3 nucleotides are TGTGCCAGCAGCGCGTCGCCATGGGATACGCAGTATTTT. Its translation is CASSASPWDTQYF.

The rearrangement links TRBV5-1 to TRBJ1-1; D gene ambiguous. Trimming pared 0 bases from V and 0 bases from J, leaving 9 bases between. The germline CDR1 and CDR2 sequences are SGHRS and YFSETQ. The CDR3 extends over 15 amino acids. The CDR3 spells CASSLGREMNTEAFF. The CDR3 DNA sequence: TGCGCCAGCAGCTTGGGACGGGAGATGAACACTGAAGCTTTCTTT.

The gene calls are TRBV28 and TRBJ2-3; 7 bases agree with TRBD2. V shed 11 bases and J 2 bases; nucleotides not matched to a gene: 10. The germline gives CDR1 MDHEN, CDR2 SYDVKM. The CDR3 consists of 14 residues. The CDR3 region has the DNA TGTGCCTCCTCCGGCGGGGGAACCACAGATACGCAGTATTTT. Its protein is CASSGGGTTDTQYF. The entire variable domain, with the rest obtained from reference TRBV28 and TRBJ2-3, is as follows: DVKVTQSSRYLVKRTGEKVFLECVQDMDHENMFWYRQDPGLGLRLIYFSYDVKMKEKGDIPEGYSVSREKKERFSLILESASTNQTSMYLCASSGGGTTDTQYFGPGTRLTVL.

The chain recombines TRBV6-5 with TRBJ1-6; 9 bases map to TRBD1. The germline V gene encodes CDR1 MNHEY and CDR2 SVGAGI. The J segment lost 7 bases and the V segment lost 2 bases, leaving 6 bases of the junction unmatched. The CDR3 covers 16 residues. CDR3 in amino acids: CASSYTGQGGNSPLHF. DNA of the CDR3: TGTGCCAGCAGTTACACGGGACAGGGTGGCAATTCACCCCTCCACTTT.

The table lists this clone with a few counts. The CDR3 is CASSYGQGEYEQYF. The CDR3, as DNA: TGTGCCAGCAGTTATGGGCAGGGGGAGTACGAGCAGTACTTC. The chain has TRBV6-2 or TRBV6-3 and TRBJ2-7; 7 nucleotides agree with TRBD1. Trimming took 3 bases from V and 4 from J; bases not matched to a gene: 6. This CDR3 comprises 14 residues. Germline CDR1 MNHEY, CDR2 SVGEGT.

V gene TRBV9 combines with J gene TRBJ2-3, with 8 bases fitting TRBD1. The CDR3 has 15 residues. The V gene's germline CDR1 is SGDLS and CDR2 YYNGEE. Trimming took 5 bases from V and 4 from J; bases not matched to a gene: 9. The CDR3, as DNA: TGTGCCAGCAGACTCGGACAGGGCCGGGCAGATACGCAGTATTTT. It translates to CASRLGQGRADTQYF.

As for this clone: Other DNA sequences in this specimen translate into the identical CDR3. The rearrangement uses TRBV5-1 and TRBJ1-1; D unresolved. Germline V gives CDR1 SGHRS, CDR2 YFSETQ. The CDR3 has 14 amino acids. Trimming cost V 0 bases and J 2 bases, with 8 bases left between them. CDR3 loop: CASSLAPGNTEAFF. For the CDR3, the DNA is TGCGCCAGCAGCTTGGCACCAGGTAACACTGAAGCTTTCTTT.

This clone was recorded only once. This chain's CDR3 is CASRAWAGLGEKLFF. The DNA of the CDR3 is TGTGCCAGCAGGGCGTGGGCAGGGTTAGGCGAAAAACTGTTTTTT. V and J are TRBV6-6 and TRBJ1-4, with D perhaps TRBD1 (5 bases). V was clipped by 6 bases and J by 8 bases, with 19 bases between them. The CDR3 consists of 15 residues. CDR1 and CDR2 from the germline V gene are MNHNY and SVGAGI (reference sequence).

This clone showed up just once. The chain combines TRBV30 with TRBJ2-2, with 8 bases that match TRBD1. The germline gives CDR1 GTSNPN, CDR2 SVGIG (reference sequence). After removal of 5 bases from V and 3 bases from J, the junction contained 5 bases not matched to a gene. This CDR3 comprises 14 residues. CDR3 coding DNA: TGTGCCTGGCGGCAGGGGGCCGACACCGGGGAGCTGTTTTTT. This sequence encodes CAWRQGADTGELFF.

The chain recombines TRBV11-2 with TRBJ2-2; perhaps TRBD2 as D (6 bases). The CDR3 has 18 residues. V was pared by 5 bases and J by 1 base, with 20 bases between. Germline V gene sequence: CDR1 SGHAT, CDR2 FQNNGV. The CDR3 nucleotides are TGTGCCAGCAGCACAACCCTTAGAGCGGGTCTGAACACCGGGGAGCTGTTTTTT. Amino acid sequence: CASSTTLRAGLNTGELFF.

The V gene is TRBV28, the J gene TRBJ1-1; TRBD1 aligns across 7 bases. The germline gives CDR1 MDHEN, CDR2 SYDVKM. CDR3 length: 14 amino acids. V lost 3 bases, J lost 7 bases, and 8 bases stayed unmatched. DNA of the CDR3: TGTGCCAGCAGTTTGGGGACAGCGCTAGGTGAAGCTTTCTTT. Protein: CASSLGTALGEAFF.

The chain joins TRBV7-9 to TRBJ2-7; the D is unclear. The CDR3 sequence is 14 residues long. Trimming took off 4 bases at V and 0 bases at J, with 10 bases between the two ends. The V gene's germline CDR1 is SEHNR and CDR2 FQNEAQ (reference sequence). The CDR3 DNA reads TGTGCCAGCAGCTACAGCTCCAGCTCCTACGAGCAGTACTTC. Translation gives CASSYSSSSYEQYF.

The chain combines TRBV28 with TRBJ2-7; no reliable D call. V lost 4 bases to trimming and J lost 3 bases, with 4 bases between them. Germline CDR1 MDHEN, CDR2 SYDVKM. The CDR3 covers 11 residues. Here the CDR3 reads CASSSHYEQYF. DNA for the CDR3: TGTGCCAGCAGTTCCCACTACGAGCAGTACTTC.

This chain joins TRBV2 and TRBJ2-7; no definite D call. The V and J ends lost 3 bases and 3 bases respectively, with 9 bases between them. The CDR3 covers 13 residues. Germline CDR1 is SNHLY and CDR2 is FYNNEI. In DNA form, the CDR3 reads TGTGCCAGCAGTGAGATCCCTAACTACGAGCAGTACTTC. Translation gives CASSEIPNYEQYF. Together with reference TRBV2 and TRBJ2-7, the CDR3 gives the full variable domain: EPEVTQTPSHQVTQMGQEVILRCVPISNHLYFYWYRQILGQKVEFLVSFYNNEISEKSEIFDDQFSVERPDGSNFTLKIRSTKLEDSAMYFCASSEIPNYEQYFGPGTRLTVT.